The T cell receptor beta chain under discussion was sequenced for a study of regulatory T cells in long-lasting Graves disease. As to this clonotype: The antigen remains unidentified.

Specified time point: persistent/refractory GD, antithyroid drugs over 5 years with positive TRAb. Extracted RNA from PBMCs served as the source of the TCR library. Study outcomes and limitations: Persistent disease favored TRBV28, TRBJ1-2 and TRBJ2-5. Newly diagnosed Graves' patients had higher TCR diversity than persistent ones. Shared public clonotypes totalled approximately 3,000 in persistent patients, compared with roughly 970 in new patients.

For TCR beta, libraries came from iRepertoire HTBI primers and Arm-PCR of CDR3 regions. From the multiplex PCR reads, TCRdb called clonotypes with MiXCR, one entry per CDR3 protein. The repertoire holds around 400,000 distinct CDR3 sequences, with roughly a fifth as singletons. The CDR3 is made up of 12 amino acids. The V gene's germline CDR1 is GTSNPN and CDR2 SVGIG (reference sequence). V lost 3 bases and J lost 9, with 11 bases in between. This clonotype was obtained from a female donor with Graves disease. The genes are TRBV30 and TRBJ2-2, with D perhaps TRBD1 (5 bases). Material: peripheral blood mononuclear cells (PBMCs), obtained when the disease was refractory, from a patient treated with antithyroid drugs. The CDR3 is CAWRVRGRELFF. In nucleotides, the CDR3 is TGTGCCTGGAGAGTTAGGGGCCGGGAGCTGTTTTTT.